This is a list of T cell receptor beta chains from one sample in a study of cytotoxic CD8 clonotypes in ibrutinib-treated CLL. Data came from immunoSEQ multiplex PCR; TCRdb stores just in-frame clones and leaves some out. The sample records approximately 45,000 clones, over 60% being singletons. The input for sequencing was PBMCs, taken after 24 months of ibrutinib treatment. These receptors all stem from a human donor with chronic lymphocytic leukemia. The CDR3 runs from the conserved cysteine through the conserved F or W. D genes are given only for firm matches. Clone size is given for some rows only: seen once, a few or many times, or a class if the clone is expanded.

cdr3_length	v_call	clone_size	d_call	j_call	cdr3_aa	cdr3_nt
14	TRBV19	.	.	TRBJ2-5	CASSIFGEQETQYF	TGTGCCAGTAGTATTTTCGGGGAACAAGAGACCCAGTACTTC
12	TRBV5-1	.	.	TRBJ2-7	CASSLEGVEQYF	TGCGCCAGCAGCTTGGAAGGGGTCGAGCAGTACTTC
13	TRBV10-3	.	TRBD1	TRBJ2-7	CAITGTGGSEQYF	TGTGCCATTACCGGGACAGGGGGCAGCGAGCAGTACTTC
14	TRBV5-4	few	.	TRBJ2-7	CASSLTAGSYEQYF	TGTGCCAGCAGCTTAACCGCAGGGTCCTACGAGCAGTACTTC
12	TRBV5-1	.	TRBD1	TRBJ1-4	CASSSTGQILFF	TGCGCCAGCAGCTCAACGGGACAGATTCTGTTTTTT
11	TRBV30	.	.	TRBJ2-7	CAWSRTYEQYF	TGTGCCTGGAGTCGTACCTACGAGCAGTACTTC
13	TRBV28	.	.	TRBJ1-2	CASRLTGNYGYTF	TGTGCCAGCAGGCTAACAGGAAACTATGGCTACACCTTC
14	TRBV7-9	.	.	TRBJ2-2	CASSLPVMTGELFF	TGTGCCAGCAGCTTACCCGTTATGACCGGGGAGCTGTTTTTT
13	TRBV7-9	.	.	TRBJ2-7	CASSGTGLGEQYF	TGTGCCAGCAGCGGTACAGGGTTGGGCGAGCAGTACTTC
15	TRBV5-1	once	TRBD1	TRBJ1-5	CASSSGQGAGQPQHF	TGCGCCAGCAGCTCCGGACAGGGGGCAGGTCAGCCCCAGCATTTT
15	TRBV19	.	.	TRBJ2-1	CASSIGQVKQDEQFF	TGTGCCAGTAGTATAGGACAGGTTAAACAGGATGAGCAGTTCTTC
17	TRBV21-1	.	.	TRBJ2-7	CASSAEAGGSGPYEQYF	TGTGCCAGCAGCGCCGAAGCTGGGGGTTCAGGACCCTACGAGCAGTACTTC
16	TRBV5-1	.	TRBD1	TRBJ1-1	CASSFGKGAQDTEAFF	TGCGCCAGCAGCTTTGGTAAGGGGGCACAGGACACTGAAGCTTTCTTT
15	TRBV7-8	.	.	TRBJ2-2	CASSLVVGYHGELFF	TGTGCCAGCAGCTTAGTCGTGGGATATCACGGGGAGCTGTTTTTT
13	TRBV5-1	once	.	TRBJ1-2	CASSRRVVDGYTF	TGCGCCAGCAGCCGCAGGGTTGTCGATGGCTACACCTTC
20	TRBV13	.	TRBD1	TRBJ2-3	CASSRLPPHRGLGHTDTQYF	TGTGCCAGCAGTCGCCTTCCCCCCCACAGGGGGCTGGGACACACAGATACGCAGTATTTT
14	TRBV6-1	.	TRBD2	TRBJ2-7	CASSEWTSGREQYF	TGTGCCAGCAGTGAATGGACTAGCGGGAGGGAGCAGTACTTC
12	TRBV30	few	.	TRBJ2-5	CASAGTKETQYF	TGTGCCTCGGCCGGGACAAAAGAGACCCAGTACTTC
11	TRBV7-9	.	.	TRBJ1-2	CASSLGIGYTF	TGTGCCAGCAGCTTAGGTATTGGCTACACCTTC
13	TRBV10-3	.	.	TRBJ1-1	CAINRGGNTEAFF	TGTGCCATCAACCGGGGGGGGAACACTGAAGCTTTCTTT
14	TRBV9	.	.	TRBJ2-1	CASSDRGVGGEQFF	TGTGCCAGCAGCGACAGAGGTGTCGGGGGTGAGCAGTTCTTC
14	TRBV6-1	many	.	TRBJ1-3	CASSVGGSGNTIYF	TGTGCCAGCAGTGTTGGGGGTTCTGGAAACACCATATATTTT
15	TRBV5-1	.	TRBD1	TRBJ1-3	CASSPGTGSGNTIYF	TGCGCCAGCAGCCCTGGGACAGGGTCTGGAAACACCATATATTTT
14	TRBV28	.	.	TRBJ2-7	CASSSTLGLYEQYF	TGTGCCAGCAGTTCCACCCTGGGCCTCTACGAGCAGTACTTC